Below are 23 T cell receptor beta chains sequenced from a single sample in a study of early T cells in non-severe SARS-CoV-2 infection. TCRdb re-derived calls from the 5' RACE reads in MiXCR, one entry per CDR3 protein. The sample gives 20,000 or so distinct CDR3 sequences, about 4.3% of which show up once; less than 6% is in the top ten. The sample comprised whole blood. These receptors were obtained from an adult who was a healthcare worker with PCR-confirmed SARS-CoV-2 infection or an uninfected control (not recorded which).

This clonotype was counted many times. The V call is TRBV7-2, the J call TRBJ1-4; 7 positions match TRBD1. J lost 0 bases, V lost 5 bases, and 3 bases had no gene match. The CDR3 runs 15 residues. Per germline, CDR1 SGHTA and CDR2 FQGNSA. CDR3 amino acids: CASSRQGATNEKLFF. CDR3 bases: TGTGCCAGCAGCAGACAGGGCGCAACTAATGAAAAACTGTTTTTT.

This clonotype is labeled as medium-sized. The chain carries TRBV20-1 and TRBJ1-2; D gene unclear. Trimming shortened V by 5 bases and J by 8 bases, and 12 bases separated the two germline ends. CDR1 and CDR2 (germline): DFQATT, SNEGSKA (reference sequence). CDR3 length equals 11 residues. The CDR3 here is CSARHLRGYTF. DNA of the CDR3: TGCAGTGCTCGTCACCTCCGGGGCTACACCTTC.

At least ten counts were recorded for this clonotype. The chain couples TRBV18 to TRBJ2-1; D might be TRBD1 or TRBD2, each matching 5 bases. V shed 0 bases and J shed 4 bases, with 16 bases lying between them. Germline V lookup: CDR1 KGHSH, CDR2 LQKENI. The CDR3 consists of 17 residues. CDR3 coding DNA: TGTGCCAGCTCACCACCGAGCCGGGGCCTAGGGTACAATGAGCAGTTCTTC. Protein: CASSPPSRGLGYNEQFF.

Relative to its sample, this clonotype is medium-sized (0.01 to 0.1%). This sequence joins TRBV9 and TRBJ2-5; D ambiguous. The length of the CDR3 is 15 residues. The germline V gene encodes CDR1 SGDLS and CDR2 YYNGEE. Trimming stripped 0 bases from V and 3 bases from J, with 12 bases between. The CDR3 DNA sequence: TGTGCCAGCAGCGTAGTAGCTACCCGAGAAGAGACCCAGTACTTC. Protein: CASSVVATREETQYF.

This clonotype appeared a few times. The chain has TRBV5-4 and TRBJ1-3; D possibly corresponds to TRBD1 (5 bases). Looked up from germline, CDR1 is SGHNT and CDR2 is YYREEE (reference sequence). The CDR3 contains 13 residues. Trimming left V 5 bases short and J 0 bases short, with 6 bases between. CDR3 bases: TGTGCCAGCAGAACAGGCTCTGGAAACACCATATATTTT. This codes for CASRTGSGNTIYF.

This clonotype came up a few times. The chain is built from TRBV12-3 or TRBV12-4 and TRBJ1-5, with unresolved D. This CDR3 has 12 amino acids. The ends were cut back, 3 bases at V and 2 bases at J, with 2 bases in the middle. The CDR3 DNA reads as TGTGCCAGCAGTTTTGGCAATCAGCCCCAGCATTTT. As protein: CASSFGNQPQHF.

This clonotype has at least ten counts. The chain links TRBV7-2 to TRBJ2-5; D ambiguous. The CDR3 is made up of 12 amino acids. CDR1 and CDR2 from the germline V gene are SGHTA and FQGNSA. V lost 0 bases and J 5 bases, leaving 4 bases between the germline ends. The CDR3 DNA reads TGTGCCAGCAGCTTAGCTCGTGAGACCCAGTACTTC. Translated, it gives CASSLARETQYF.

There are a few counts of this clonotype. The chain is built from TRBV3-1 and TRBJ2-5, with D maybe TRBD2 (5 bases). The V gene's germline CDR1 is LGHDT and CDR2 YNNKEL (reference sequence). The ends were cut back, 4 bases at V and 5 bases at J, with 11 bases in the middle. CDR3 length equals 13 residues. The CDR3 DNA reads TGTGCCAGCAGCCCCCGGGAACGGGAGACCCAGTACTTC. Protein product: CASSPRERETQYF.

This clonotype appeared many times. The chain joins TRBV28 to TRBJ1-6, with a tentative D call TRBD1 (5 bases). This CDR3 spans 15 amino acids. Trimming shortened V by 5 bases and J by 10 bases, and 18 bases separated the two germline ends. Germline values: CDR1 MDHEN, CDR2 SYDVKM. The CDR3 bases are TGTGCCAGCAGTGGAGGGGACCGGTCTTGGTCACCCCTCCACTTT. It codes for CASSGGDRSWSPLHF. The variable domain in full, completed from reference TRBV28 and TRBJ1-6, reads DVKVTQSSRYLVKRTGEKVFLECVQDMDHENMFWYRQDPGLGLRLIYFSYDVKMKEKGDIPEGYSVSREKKERFSLILESASTNQTSMYLCASSGGDRSWSPLHFGNGTRLTVT.

This clonotype was recorded at least ten times. The chain couples TRBV9 to TRBJ2-1; no firm D call. V lost 0 bases, J lost 9 bases, and 10 bases lay in between. CDR3 length equals 13 residues. CDR1 and CDR2 from the germline V gene are SGDLS and YYNGEE. The CDR3 reads CASSVELWGEQFF. In nucleotides, the CDR3 is TGTGCCAGCAGCGTAGAGCTCTGGGGTGAGCAGTTCTTC.

The chain couples TRBV2 to TRBJ2-3; the match to TRBD2 covers 10 bases. The CDR3 sequence is 15 residues long. Germline CDR1 and CDR2: SNHLY and FYNNEI. V lost 6 bases to trimming and J lost 0 bases; unmatched junction nucleotides: 3. Here the CDR3 reads CASRELAGSTDTQYF. The CDR3 nucleotides read TGTGCCAGCAGGGAACTAGCGGGGAGCACAGATACGCAGTATTTT.

The table lists this clonotype with a few counts. The J gene is TRBJ2-2, the V gene TRBV27; D may match TRBD1 or TRBD2 (5 bases each). This CDR3 is 13 amino acids long. Germline V gives CDR1 MNHEY, CDR2 SMNVEV (reference sequence). Trimming left V 8 bases short and J 1 base short, with 8 bases between. This CDR3 is CASGTGNTGELFF. The CDR3, as DNA: TGTGCCAGCGGGACGGGGAACACCGGGGAGCTGTTTTTT.

This clonotype was found many times. V is TRBV12-3 or TRBV12-4 and J is TRBJ1-1; D call uncertain. This CDR3 region has 14 residues. Deletions cut 0 bases from V and 3 bases from J, with 8 bases between. CDR3 coding DNA: TGTGCCAGCAGTTTAGCGCGCTTGGACACTGAAGCTTTCTTT. It translates to CASSLARLDTEAFF.

This clonotype came up many times. The chain combines TRBV11-3 with TRBJ2-1, with no clear D. The germline V gene encodes CDR1 SGHNT and CDR2 YENEEA. V was clipped by 1 base and J by 13 bases, with 11 bases between them. There are 12 residues in the CDR3. The CDR3 DNA is TGTGCCAGCAGCTTAGTACAGTCAATTCAGTTCTTC. Translating gives CASSLVQSIQFF. Complete variable domain (other parts from reference TRBV11-3 and TRBJ2-1): EAGVVQSPRYKIIEKKQPVAFWCNPISGHNTLYWYLQNLGQGPELLIRYENEEAVDDSQLPKDRFSAERLKGVDSTLKIQPAELGDSAVYLCASSLVQSIQFFGPGTRLTVL.

This clonotype was seen at least ten times. CDR3 nucleotide sequence: TGTGCCAGCAGCCCCCGGGGGGCCGAAGTAGATACGCAGTATTTT. This translates into CASSPRGAEVDTQYF. This chain links TRBV7-2 with TRBJ2-3; TRBD2 might be the D (7 bases). V was shortened by 5 bases and J by 5 bases, with 17 bases between the two germline ends. CDR3 length: 15 residues. CDR1 is SGHTA, CDR2 FQGNSA, per germline.

This clonotype was observed at least ten times. The chain joins TRBV10-1 to TRBJ2-1, with TRBD2 matching 10 bases. This CDR3 contains 16 residues. The germline V gene has CDR1 WNHNN and CDR2 SYGVQD (reference sequence). After removal of 3 bases from V and 4 bases from J, the junction contained 6 bases not matched to a gene. The CDR3 region is CASSELAGGLYNEQFF. The CDR3 coding sequence is TGCGCCAGCAGTGAATTAGCGGGAGGCCTATACAATGAGCAGTTCTTC.

The rearrangement uses TRBV4-3 and TRBJ1-1; a possible D gene is TRBD1 (5 bases). Germline CDR1 and CDR2: LGHNA and YSLEER. V was pared by 0 bases and J by 7 bases, with 12 bases between. The CDR3 runs 14 residues. The CDR3: CASSQDPRDHEAFF. Written as DNA, the CDR3 is TGCGCCAGCAGCCAAGATCCCAGGGACCATGAAGCTTTCTTT.

This clonotype turned up a few times. The chain recombines TRBV7-9 with TRBJ2-5; no reliable D call. The germline gives CDR1 SEHNR, CDR2 FQNEAQ (reference sequence). The V end was cut by 5 bases, the J end by 14 bases, with 18 bases between. The CDR3 extends over 12 amino acids. Here the CDR3 reads CASSLPNWVEYF. CDR3 nucleotides: TGTGCCAGCAGCCTTCCCAATTGGGTTGAATACTTC.

This clonotype was picked up many times. V gene TRBV10-1 combines with J gene TRBJ2-7, with D unclear. This CDR3 has 13 amino acids. Germline CDR1 WNHNN, CDR2 SYGVQD (reference sequence). Trimming cost V 0 bases and J 4 bases, with 7 bases left between them. The CDR3 DNA reads TGCGCCAGCAGTGAGTCGGGTAGATACGAGCAGTACTTC. It translates to CASSESGRYEQYF.

Ten or more counts support this clonotype. The V gene is TRBV12-3 or TRBV12-4, the J gene TRBJ1-5, with unresolved D. V was clipped by 3 bases and J by 1 base, with 10 bases between them. This CDR3 spans 15 amino acids. The CDR3 nucleotides are TGTGCCAGCAGTTTTCAGGCAGGCAGCAATCAGCCCCAGCATTTT. Protein sequence: CASSFQAGSNQPQHF.

This clonotype has ten or more counts. The chain carries TRBV19 and TRBJ2-7, with TRBD1 matching 8 bases. This CDR3 has 14 amino acids. Germline V gene sequence: CDR1 LNHDA, CDR2 SQIVND (reference sequence). V trimming: 5 bases; J trimming: 5 bases; junction bases outside the gene matches: 8. CDR3 loop: CASSPRTGYDEQYF. In nucleotides, the CDR3 is TGTGCCAGTAGTCCGCGGACAGGGTACGACGAGCAGTACTTC.

The chain carries TRBV11-2 and TRBJ2-1, with TRBD1 as a possible D gene (5 bases). Germline CDR1 is SGHAT and CDR2 is FQNNGV. CDR3 length: 17 amino acids. Trimming removed 4 bases from V and 8 bases from J, with 24 bases in between. The CDR3 bases are TGTGCCAGCAGCTCCAGGGCTCCGGGCCCTTATCACCATGAGCAGTTCTTC. It codes for CASSSRAPGPYHHEQFF.

This clonotype was detected many times. The chain uses TRBV5-4 and TRBJ2-1; D might be TRBD1 (6 bases). With 4 bases removed from V and 2 bases from J, the gap between germline ends came to 13 bases. The CDR3 is 15 residues long. Germline V gene data show CDR1 as SGHNT and CDR2 as YYREEE (reference sequence). As DNA, the CDR3 is TGTGCCAGCAGCGAACAGGGAGAACCCTACAATGAGCAGTTCTTC. This sequence encodes CASSEQGEPYNEQFF. Variable domain in full (rest from reference TRBV5-4 and TRBJ2-1): ETGVTQSPTHLIKTRGQQVTLRCSSQSGHNTVSWYQQALGQGPQFIFQYYREEENGRGNFPPRFSGLQFPNYSSELNVNALELDDSALYLCASSEQGEPYNEQFFGPGTRLTVL.